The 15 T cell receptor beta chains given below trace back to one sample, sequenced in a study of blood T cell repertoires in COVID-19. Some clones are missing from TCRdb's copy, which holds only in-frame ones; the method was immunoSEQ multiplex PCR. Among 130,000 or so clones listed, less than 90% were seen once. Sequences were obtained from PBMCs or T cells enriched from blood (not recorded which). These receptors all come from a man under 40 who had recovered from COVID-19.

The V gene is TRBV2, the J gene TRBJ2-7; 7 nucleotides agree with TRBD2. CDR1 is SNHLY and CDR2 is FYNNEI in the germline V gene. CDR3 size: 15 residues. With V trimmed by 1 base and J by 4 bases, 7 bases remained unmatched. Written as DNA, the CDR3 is TGTGCCAGCAGTGAAGGGCTAGCGGAGATTTACGAGCAGTACGTC. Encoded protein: CASSEGLAEIYEQYV.

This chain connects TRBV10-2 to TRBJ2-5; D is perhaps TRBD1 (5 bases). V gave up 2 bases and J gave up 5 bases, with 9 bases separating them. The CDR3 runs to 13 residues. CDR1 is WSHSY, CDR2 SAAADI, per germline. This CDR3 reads CASSEIAGETQYF. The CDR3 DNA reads TGCGCCAGCAGTGAGATAGCAGGGGAGACCCAGTACTTC.

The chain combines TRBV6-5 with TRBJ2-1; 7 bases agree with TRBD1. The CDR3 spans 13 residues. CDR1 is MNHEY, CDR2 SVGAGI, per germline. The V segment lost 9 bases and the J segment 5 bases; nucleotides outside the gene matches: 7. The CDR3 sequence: CASLDRVNNEQFF. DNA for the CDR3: TGTGCCAGTCTTGACAGGGTTAACAATGAGCAGTTCTTC.

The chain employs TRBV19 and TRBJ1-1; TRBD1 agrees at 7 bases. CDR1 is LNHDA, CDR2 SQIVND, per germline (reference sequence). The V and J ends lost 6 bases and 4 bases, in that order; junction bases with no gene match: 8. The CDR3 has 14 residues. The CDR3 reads CASRTGRGTTEAFF. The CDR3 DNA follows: TGTGCCAGTAGGACAGGGCGCGGGACCACTGAAGCTTTCTTT.

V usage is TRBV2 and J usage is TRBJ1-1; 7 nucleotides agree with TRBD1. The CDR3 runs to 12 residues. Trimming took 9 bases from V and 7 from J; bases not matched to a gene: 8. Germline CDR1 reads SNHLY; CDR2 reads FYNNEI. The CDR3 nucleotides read TGTGCCAGTCGGACAGGTCTGATTGAAGCTTTCTTT. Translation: CASRTGLIEAFF.

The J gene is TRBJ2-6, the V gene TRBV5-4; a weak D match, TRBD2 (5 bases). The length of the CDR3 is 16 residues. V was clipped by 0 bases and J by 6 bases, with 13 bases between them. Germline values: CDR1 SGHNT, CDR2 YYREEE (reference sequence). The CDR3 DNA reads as TGTGCCAGCAGCTTGGCCCGAGGGCCTGTGGCCAACGTCCTGACTTTC. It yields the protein CASSLARGPVANVLTF.

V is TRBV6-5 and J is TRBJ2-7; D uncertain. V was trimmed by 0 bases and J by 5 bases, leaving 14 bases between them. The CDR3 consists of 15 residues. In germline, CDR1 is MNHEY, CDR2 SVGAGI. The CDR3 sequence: CASSYSYPSGNEQYF. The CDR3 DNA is TGTGCCAGCAGTTACTCCTATCCCTCGGGTAACGAGCAGTACTTC.

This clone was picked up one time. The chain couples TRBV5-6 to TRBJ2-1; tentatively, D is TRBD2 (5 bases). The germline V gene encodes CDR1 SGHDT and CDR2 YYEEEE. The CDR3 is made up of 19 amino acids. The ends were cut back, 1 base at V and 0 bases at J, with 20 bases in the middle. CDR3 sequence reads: CASSLPLYDYQNSYNEQFF. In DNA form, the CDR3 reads TGTGCCAGCAGCTTGCCGCTCTACGACTACCAAAACTCCTACAATGAGCAGTTCTTC. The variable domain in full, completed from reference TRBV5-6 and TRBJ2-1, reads DAGVTQSPTHLIKTRGQQVTLRCSPKSGHDTVSWYQQALGQGPQFIFQYYEEEERQRGNFPDRFSGHQFPNYSSELNVNALLLGDSALYLCASSLPLYDYQNSYNEQFFGPGTRLTVL.

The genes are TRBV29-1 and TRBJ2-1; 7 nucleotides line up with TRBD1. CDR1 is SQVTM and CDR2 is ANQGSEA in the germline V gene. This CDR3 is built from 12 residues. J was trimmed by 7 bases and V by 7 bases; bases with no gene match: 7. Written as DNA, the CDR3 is TGCAGCGAAATGCAGGGGGTGAATGAGCAGTTCTTC. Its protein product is CSEMQGVNEQFF.

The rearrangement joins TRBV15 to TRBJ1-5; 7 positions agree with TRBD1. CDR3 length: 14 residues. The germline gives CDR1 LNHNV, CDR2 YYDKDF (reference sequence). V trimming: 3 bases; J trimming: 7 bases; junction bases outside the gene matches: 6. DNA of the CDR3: TGTGCCACCAGCAGGGACCGGGGACAGCAGCCCCAGCATTTT. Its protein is CATSRDRGQQPQHF.

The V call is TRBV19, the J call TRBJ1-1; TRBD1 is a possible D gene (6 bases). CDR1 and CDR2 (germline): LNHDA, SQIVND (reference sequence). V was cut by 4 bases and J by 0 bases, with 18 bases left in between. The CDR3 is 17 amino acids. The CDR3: CASSNWDGRGLNTEAFF. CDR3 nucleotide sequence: TGTGCCAGTAGTAATTGGGATGGCAGGGGACTGAACACTGAAGCTTTCTTT.

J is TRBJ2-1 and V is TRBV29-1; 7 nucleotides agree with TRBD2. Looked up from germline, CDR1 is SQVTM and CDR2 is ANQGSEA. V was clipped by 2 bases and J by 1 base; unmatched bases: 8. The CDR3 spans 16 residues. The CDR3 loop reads CSVEFLAGASYNEQFF. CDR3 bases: TGCAGCGTTGAATTTCTCGCGGGAGCATCCTACAATGAGCAGTTCTTC.

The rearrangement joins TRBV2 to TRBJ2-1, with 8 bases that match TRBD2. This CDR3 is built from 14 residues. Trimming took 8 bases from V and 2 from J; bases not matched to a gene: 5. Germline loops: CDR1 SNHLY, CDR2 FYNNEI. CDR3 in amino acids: CASGAGETYNEQFF. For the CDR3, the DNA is TGTGCCAGCGGAGCGGGAGAAACCTACAATGAGCAGTTCTTC.

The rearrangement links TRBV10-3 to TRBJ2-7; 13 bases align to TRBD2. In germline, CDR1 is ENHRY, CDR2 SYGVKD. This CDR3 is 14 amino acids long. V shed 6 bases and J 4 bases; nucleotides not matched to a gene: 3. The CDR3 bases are TGTGCCATCAGCGGGACTAGCGGGATTTACGAGCAGTACTTC. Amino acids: CAISGTSGIYEQYF.

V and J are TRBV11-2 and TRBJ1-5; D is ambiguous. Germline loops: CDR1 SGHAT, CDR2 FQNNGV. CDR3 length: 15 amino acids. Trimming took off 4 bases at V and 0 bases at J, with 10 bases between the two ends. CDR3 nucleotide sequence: TGTGCCAGCAGCTCGGGTCCGTATAGCAATCAGCCCCAGCATTTT. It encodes CASSSGPYSNQPQHF.